One TCR beta chain is described in this entry. These data are taken from a study of cytomegalovirus exposure and HLA in healthy donors. The CDR3 spans 11 residues. Trimming removed 8 bases from V and 1 base from J, with 8 bases in between. Germline CDR1 reads SQVTM; CDR2 reads ANQGSEA. Profiled with immunoSEQ multiplex PCR; TCRdb holds only in-frame clones, not every one. Here the sample spans 150,000 to 200,000 clones, approximately 81% being singletons. Sequencing input: PBMCs. The chain carries TRBV29-1 and TRBJ1-1; D is uncertain. The TCR comes from a man aged 18-30 years in good health and CMV-seropositive. DNA of the CDR3: TGCAGCCTTACATGGAACACTGAAGCTTTCTTT. Its protein product is CSLTWNTEAFF.